This entry concerns a single T cell receptor (beta chain). These data belong to a study of blood T cell repertoires in COVID-19. About the study: Acute and convalescent COVID-19 samples came from the United States, Italy and Spain. Sources were T cells, B-cell-depleted T cells, or PBMCs; the material itself was cDNA or gDNA.

In terms of age and location, participants ranged from roughly 18 to 95 years and lived in fewer than 30 US areas. Recovered Cohort 3 donors showed two negative PCRs, clearance, or symptom resolution. Germline lookup yields CDR1 LNHDA and CDR2 SQIVND (reference sequence). This CDR3 comprises 13 residues. Trimming at V came to 0 bases and at J to 12 bases, leaving 5 bases not matched to a gene. The assay was immunoSEQ multiplex PCR, and TCRdb's table has in-frame clones only and misses some. This table has 120,000 to 150,000 clones, about 85% appearing once. This chain connects TRBV19 to TRBJ2-1, with 7 bases that match TRBD2. This clonotype was obtained from a woman in her thirties or forties who had recovered from COVID-19. The sequencing sample was made of PBMCs or T cells enriched from blood (not recorded which). This CDR3 is CASSIEGGDWQFF. In DNA, the CDR3 is TGTGCCAGTAGTATAGAGGGGGGGGATTGGCAGTTCTTC.